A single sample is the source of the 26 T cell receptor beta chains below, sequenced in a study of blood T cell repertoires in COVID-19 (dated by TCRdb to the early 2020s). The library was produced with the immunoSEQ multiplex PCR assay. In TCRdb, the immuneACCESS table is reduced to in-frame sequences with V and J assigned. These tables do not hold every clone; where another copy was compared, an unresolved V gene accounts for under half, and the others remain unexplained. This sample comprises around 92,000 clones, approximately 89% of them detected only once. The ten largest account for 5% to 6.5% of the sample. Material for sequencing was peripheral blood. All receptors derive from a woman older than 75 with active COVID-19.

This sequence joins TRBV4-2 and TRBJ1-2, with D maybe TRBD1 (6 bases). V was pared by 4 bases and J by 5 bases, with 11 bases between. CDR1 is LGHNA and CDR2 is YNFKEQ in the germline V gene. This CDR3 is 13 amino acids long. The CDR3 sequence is CASSPDSTYGYTF. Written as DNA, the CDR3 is TGTGCCAGCAGCCCGGACAGCACATATGGCTACACCTTC.

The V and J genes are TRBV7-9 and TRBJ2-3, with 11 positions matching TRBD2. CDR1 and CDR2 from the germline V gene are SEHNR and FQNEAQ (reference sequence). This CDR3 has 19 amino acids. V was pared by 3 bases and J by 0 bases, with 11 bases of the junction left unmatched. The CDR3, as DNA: TGTGCCAGCAGCTTGACGATAGCGGGAGGGCGAATTAGCACAGATACGCAGTATTTT. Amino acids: CASSLTIAGGRISTDTQYF.

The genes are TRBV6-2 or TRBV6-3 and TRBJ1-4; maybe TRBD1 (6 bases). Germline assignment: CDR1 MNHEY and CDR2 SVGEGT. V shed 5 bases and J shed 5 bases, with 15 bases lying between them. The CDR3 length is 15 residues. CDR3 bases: TGTGCCAGCAGTGCTCGAGACGGGACAAATGAAAAACTGTTTTTT. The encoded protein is CASSARDGTNEKLFF.

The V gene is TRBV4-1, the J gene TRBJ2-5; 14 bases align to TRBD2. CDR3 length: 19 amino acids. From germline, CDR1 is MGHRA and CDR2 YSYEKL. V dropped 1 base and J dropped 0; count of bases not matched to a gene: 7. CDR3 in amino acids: CASSQAPGTSGGHQETQYF. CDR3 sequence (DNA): TGCGCCAGCAGCCAAGCCCCCGGGACTAGCGGGGGACACCAAGAGACCCAGTACTTC.

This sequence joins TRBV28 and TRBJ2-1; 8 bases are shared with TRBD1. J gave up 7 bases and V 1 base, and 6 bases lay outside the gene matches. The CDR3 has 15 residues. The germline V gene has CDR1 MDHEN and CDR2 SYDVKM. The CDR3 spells CASSLFGTGRNEQFF. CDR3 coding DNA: TGTGCCAGCAGTTTATTTGGGACAGGCAGGAATGAGCAGTTCTTC.

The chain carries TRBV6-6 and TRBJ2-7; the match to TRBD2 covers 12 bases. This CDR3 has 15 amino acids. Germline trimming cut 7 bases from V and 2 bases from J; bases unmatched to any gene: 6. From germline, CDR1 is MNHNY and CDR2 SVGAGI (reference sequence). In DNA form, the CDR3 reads TGTGCCAGCATGCCACGACTAGCGGGAGCCTACGAGCAGTACTTC. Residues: CASMPRLAGAYEQYF.

The CDR3 protein is CASSAGQGLSGNTIYF. The CDR3 nucleotides read TGTGCCAGCAGCGCAGGACAGGGTCTCTCTGGAAACACCATATATTTT. This sequence joins TRBV7-3 and TRBJ1-3; 8 nucleotides align to TRBD1. CDR1 is SGHTA and CDR2 is FQGTGA in the germline V gene. The V gene end was trimmed by 5 bases and the J gene end by 0 bases; junction bases not matched to a gene: 6. This CDR3 is built from 16 residues.

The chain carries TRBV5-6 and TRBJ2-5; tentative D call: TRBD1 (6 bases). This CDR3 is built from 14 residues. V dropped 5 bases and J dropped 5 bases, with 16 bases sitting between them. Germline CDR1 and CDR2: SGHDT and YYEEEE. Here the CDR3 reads CASSLTGFSETQYF. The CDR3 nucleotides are TGTGCCAGCAGTTTAACAGGGTTTTCCGAGACCCAGTACTTC.

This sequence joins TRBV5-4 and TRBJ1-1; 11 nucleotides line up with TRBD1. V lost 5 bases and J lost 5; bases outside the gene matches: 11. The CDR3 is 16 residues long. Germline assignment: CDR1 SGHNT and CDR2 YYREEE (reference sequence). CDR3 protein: CASSRGQGAQGTEAFF. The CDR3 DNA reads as TGTGCCAGCAGTCGTGGACAGGGGGCACAGGGTACTGAAGCTTTCTTT.

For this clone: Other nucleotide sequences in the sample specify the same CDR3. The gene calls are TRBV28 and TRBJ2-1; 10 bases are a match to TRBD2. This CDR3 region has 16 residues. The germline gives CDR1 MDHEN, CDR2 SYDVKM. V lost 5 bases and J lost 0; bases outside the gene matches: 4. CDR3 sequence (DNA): TGTGCCAGCAGTCCTCCTAGCGGGAGCTCCTACAATGAGCAGTTCTTC. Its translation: CASSPPSGSSYNEQFF.

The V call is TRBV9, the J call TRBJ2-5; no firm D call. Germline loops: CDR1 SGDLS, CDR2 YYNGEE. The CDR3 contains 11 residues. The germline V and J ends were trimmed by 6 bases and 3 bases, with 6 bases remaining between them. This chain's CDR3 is CASTPEETQYF. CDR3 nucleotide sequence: TGTGCCAGCACCCCCGAAGAGACCCAGTACTTC.

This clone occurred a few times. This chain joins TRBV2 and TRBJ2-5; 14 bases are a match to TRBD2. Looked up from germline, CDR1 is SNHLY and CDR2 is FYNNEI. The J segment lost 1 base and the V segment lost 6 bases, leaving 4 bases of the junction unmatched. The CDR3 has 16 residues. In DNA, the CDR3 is TGTGCCAGCAGCGCGGGGACTAGCGGGGGCCAAGAGACCCAGTACTTC. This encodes CASSAGTSGGQETQYF.

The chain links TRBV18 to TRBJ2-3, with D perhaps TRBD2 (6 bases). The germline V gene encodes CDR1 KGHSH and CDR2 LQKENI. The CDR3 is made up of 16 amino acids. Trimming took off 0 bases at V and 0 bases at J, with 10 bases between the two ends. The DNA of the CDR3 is TGTGCCAGCTCACCACCGACCGGGACTAGCACAGATACGCAGTATTTT. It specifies CASSPPTGTSTDTQYF.

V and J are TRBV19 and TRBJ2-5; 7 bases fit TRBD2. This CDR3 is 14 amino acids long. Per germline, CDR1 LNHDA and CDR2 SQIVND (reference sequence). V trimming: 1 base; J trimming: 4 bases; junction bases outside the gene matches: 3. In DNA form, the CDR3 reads TGTGCCAGTAGTATAGTAACGGGAGGAGAGACCCAGTACTTC. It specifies CASSIVTGGETQYF.

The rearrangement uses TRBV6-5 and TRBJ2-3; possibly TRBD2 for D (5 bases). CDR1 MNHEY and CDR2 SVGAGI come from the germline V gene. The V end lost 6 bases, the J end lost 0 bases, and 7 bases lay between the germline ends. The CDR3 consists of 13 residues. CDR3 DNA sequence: TGTGCCAGCAGAACGGGAAGCACAGATACGCAGTATTTT. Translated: CASRTGSTDTQYF.

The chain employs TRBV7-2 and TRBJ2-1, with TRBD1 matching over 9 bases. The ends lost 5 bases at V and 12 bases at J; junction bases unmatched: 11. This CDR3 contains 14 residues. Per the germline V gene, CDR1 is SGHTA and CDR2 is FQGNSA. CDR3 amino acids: CASSPGTGLGGQFF. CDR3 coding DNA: TGTGCCAGCAGCCCTGGGACAGGGCTCGGCGGGCAGTTCTTC.

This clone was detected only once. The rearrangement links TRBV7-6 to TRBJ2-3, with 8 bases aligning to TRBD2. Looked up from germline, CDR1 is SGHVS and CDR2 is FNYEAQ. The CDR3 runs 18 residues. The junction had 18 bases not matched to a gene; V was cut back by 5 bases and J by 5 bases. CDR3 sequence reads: CASSRNPNTSGPRDTQYF. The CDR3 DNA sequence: TGTGCCAGCAGCCGAAATCCAAATACTAGCGGCCCTAGAGATACGCAGTATTTT.

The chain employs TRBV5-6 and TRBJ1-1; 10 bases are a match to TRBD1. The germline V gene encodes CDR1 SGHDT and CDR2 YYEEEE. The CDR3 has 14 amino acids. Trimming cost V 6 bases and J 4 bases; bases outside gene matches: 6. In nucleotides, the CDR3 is TGTGCCAGCACCCCGACAGGGGGCCTCACTGAAGCTTTCTTT. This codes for CASTPTGGLTEAFF.

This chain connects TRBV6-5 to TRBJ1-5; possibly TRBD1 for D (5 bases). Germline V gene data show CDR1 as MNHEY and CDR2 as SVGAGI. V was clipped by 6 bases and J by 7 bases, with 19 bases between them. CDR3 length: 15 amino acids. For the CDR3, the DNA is TGTGCCAGCAGCATAGGAGGAGGGCGGGGGCAGCCCCAGCATTTT. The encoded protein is CASSIGGGRGQPQHF.

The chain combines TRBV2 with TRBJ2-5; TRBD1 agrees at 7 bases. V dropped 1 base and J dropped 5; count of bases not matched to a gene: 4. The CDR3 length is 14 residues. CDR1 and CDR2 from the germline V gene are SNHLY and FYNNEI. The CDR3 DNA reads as TGTGCCAGCAGTGAAGAGACAGGGAGTGAGACCCAGTACTTC. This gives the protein CASSEETGSETQYF.

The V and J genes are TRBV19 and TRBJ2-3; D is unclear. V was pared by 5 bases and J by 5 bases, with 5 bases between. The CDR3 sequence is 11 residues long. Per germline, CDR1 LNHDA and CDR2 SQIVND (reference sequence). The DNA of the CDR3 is TGTGCCAGTAGTTTTAGAGATACGCAGTATTTT. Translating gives CASSFRDTQYF.

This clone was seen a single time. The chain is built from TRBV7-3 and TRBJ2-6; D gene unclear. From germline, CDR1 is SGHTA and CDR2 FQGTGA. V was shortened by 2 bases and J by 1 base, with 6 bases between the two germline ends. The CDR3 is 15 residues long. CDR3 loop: CASSLGPSGANVLTF. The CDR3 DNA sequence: TGTGCCAGCAGCTTAGGGCCTTCTGGGGCCAACGTCCTGACTTTC.

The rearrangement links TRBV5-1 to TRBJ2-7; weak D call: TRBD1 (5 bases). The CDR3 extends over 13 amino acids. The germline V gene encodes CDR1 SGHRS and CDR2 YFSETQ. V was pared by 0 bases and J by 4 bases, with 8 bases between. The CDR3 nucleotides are TGCGCCAGCAGCTTGGTAGCAGGGTACGAGCAGTACTTC. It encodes CASSLVAGYEQYF.

In DNA, the CDR3 is TGCGCCAGCACGCTAGCGGGAGGAAATGAGCAGTTCTTC. This sequence encodes CASTLAGGNEQFF. The J gene is TRBJ2-1, the V gene TRBV10-2; TRBD2 matches 11 bases. J gave up 7 bases and V 7 bases, and 3 bases lay outside the gene matches. The CDR3 is made up of 13 amino acids. Germline V lookup: CDR1 WSHSY, CDR2 SAAADI.

The CDR3 spells CASSLKGGSSYNEQFF. CDR3 DNA sequence: TGTGCCAGCAGCCTCAAGGGCGGGAGCTCCTACAATGAGCAGTTCTTC. V is TRBV7-2 and J is TRBJ2-1, with TRBD2 matching 7 bases. The CDR3 is 16 residues long. The J segment lost 0 bases and the V segment lost 5 bases, leaving 7 bases of the junction unmatched. Per germline, CDR1 SGHTA and CDR2 FQGNSA.

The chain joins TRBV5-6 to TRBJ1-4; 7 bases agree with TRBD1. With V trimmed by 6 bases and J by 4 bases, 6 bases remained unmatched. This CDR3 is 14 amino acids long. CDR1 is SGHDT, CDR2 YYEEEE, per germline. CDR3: CASTMTGSNEKLFF. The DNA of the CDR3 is TGTGCCAGCACCATGACAGGGAGTAATGAAAAACTGTTTTTT.